This record looks at one TCR beta chain sequence and its context. What it binds is not known. Using immunoSEQ multiplex PCR, the repertoire was profiled, and TCRdb retains in-frame clones only, with some absent. The sample carries around 22,000 clones, about 83% recorded once. The CDR3 is made up of 13 amino acids. Germline V lookup: CDR1 SGHDT, CDR2 YYEEEE. Trimming cost V 4 bases and J 0 bases, with 7 bases left between them. This sample is drawn from a study of OX40 agonist ivuxolimab in advanced cancers. Background on the study: Head and neck, renal cell, melanoma or hepatocellular carcinoma were the cancers that dose-escalation patients had. The study reported partial responses in three patients: one hepatocellular carcinoma, two cutaneous melanoma. General study results and limits: Low normalized T-cell clonal expansion also characterized some of the nonresponders.

The sample was CD4+ or CD8+ T cells sorted from blood, taken in a trial of the OX40 agonist ivuxolimab. This sequence joins TRBV5-6 and TRBJ1-1; D uncertain. The TCR comes from an adult with an advanced solid tumor such as melanoma, head and neck, liver or kidney cancer. The CDR3 protein is CASSTGVNTEAFF. For the CDR3, the DNA is TGTGCCAGCAGCACTGGGGTGAACACTGAAGCTTTCTTT.